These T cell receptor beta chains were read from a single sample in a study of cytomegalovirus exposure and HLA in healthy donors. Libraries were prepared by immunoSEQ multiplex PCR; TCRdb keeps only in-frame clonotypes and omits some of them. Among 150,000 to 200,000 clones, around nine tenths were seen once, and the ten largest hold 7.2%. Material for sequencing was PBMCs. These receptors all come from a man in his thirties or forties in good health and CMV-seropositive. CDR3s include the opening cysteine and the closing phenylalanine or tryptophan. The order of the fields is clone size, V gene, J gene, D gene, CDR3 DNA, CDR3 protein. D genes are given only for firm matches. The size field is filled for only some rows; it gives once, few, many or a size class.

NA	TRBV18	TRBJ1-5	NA	TGTGCCAGCTCACTAAGGCGGGACCACCTGGATATCAGCAATCAGCCCCAGCATTTT	CASSLRRDHLDISNQPQHF
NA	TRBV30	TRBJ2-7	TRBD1	TGTGCCTGGAGAACCGGACAGGGGGCTTTCTACGAGCAGTACTTC	CAWRTGQGAFYEQYF
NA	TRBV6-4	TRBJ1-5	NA	TGTGCCAGCAGTGCCGATAGCAATCAGCCCCAGCATTTT	CASSADSNQPQHF
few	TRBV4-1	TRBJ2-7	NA	TGCGCCAGCAGCGCTAGGGGTGGGCAGTACTTC	CASSARGGQYF
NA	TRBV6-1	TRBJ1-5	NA	TGTGCCAGCAGTGAAGGTGGCGGCAATCAGCCCCAGCATTTT	CASSEGGGNQPQHF
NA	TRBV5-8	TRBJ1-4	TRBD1	TGTGCCAGCAGCCCCGAAACAGGGGCGACTCATGAAAAACTGTTTTTT	CASSPETGATHEKLFF
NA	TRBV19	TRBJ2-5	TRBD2	TGTGCCAGTAGTAGGCAGGGACTAGCGGGACAAGAGACCCAGTACTTC	CASSRQGLAGQETQYF
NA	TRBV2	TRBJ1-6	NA	TGTGCCAGCAGGCCATTCTCAACAGCCCCGCGCATTTCACCCCTCCACTTT	CASRPFSTAPRISPLHF
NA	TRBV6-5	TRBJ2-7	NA	TGTGCCAGCAGCCACAGGGAGACGTCCTACGAGCAGTACTTC	CASSHRETSYEQYF
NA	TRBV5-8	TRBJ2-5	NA	TGTGCCAGCGGGGGGTTACTAGCCGGAGAGACCCAGTACTTC	CASGGLLAGETQYF
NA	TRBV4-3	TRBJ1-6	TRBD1	TGCGCCAGCTCCACGGACAGGGTCGAGGCACCCCTCCACTTT	CASSTDRVEAPLHF
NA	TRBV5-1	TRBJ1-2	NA	TGCGCCAGCAGCTTGGAATCGGGGTCCTCCTATGGCTACACCTTC	CASSLESGSSYGYTF
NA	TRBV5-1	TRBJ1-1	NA	TGCGCCAGCAGCTTGGGAGTATCGAACACTGAAGCTTTCTTT	CASSLGVSNTEAFF
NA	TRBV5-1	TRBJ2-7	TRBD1	TGCGCCAGCAGCGTCGGGACAGGGGAATTAGAAGACGAGCAGTACTTC	CASSVGTGELEDEQYF
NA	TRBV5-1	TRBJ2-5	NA	TGCGCCAGCAGGGAGAAGACTGGAGAGACCCAGTACTTC	CASREKTGETQYF
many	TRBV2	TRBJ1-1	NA	TGTGCCAGCAGTGTATGGAACACTGAAGCTTTCTTT	CASSVWNTEAFF
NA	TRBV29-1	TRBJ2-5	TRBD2	TGCAGCGCCCACCTCTTAGCGGGGGAGACCCAGTACTTC	CSAHLLAGETQYF
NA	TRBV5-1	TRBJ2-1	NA	TGCGCCAGCAGCTTGGTCCGGGATGGTCGGGGTGAGCAGTTCTTC	CASSLVRDGRGEQFF
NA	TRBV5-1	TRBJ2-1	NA	TGCGCCAGCAGCTTCAGAGCCTCGCTTGGCAATGAGCAGTTCTTC	CASSFRASLGNEQFF
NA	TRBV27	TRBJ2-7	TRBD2	TGTGCCAGCAGTTTAAGCGGGAGAGTCCTCTCCTACGAGCAGTACTTC	CASSLSGRVLSYEQYF
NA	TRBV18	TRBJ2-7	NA	TGTGCCAGCTGGCTGCCTGGGGCGACCGGGGAGCAGTACTTC	CASWLPGATGEQYF
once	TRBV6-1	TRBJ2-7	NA	TGTGCCAGCAGTGAATTTCCCGGCAGCTCCTACGAGCAGTACTTC	CASSEFPGSSYEQYF
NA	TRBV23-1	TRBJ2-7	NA	TGCGCCAGCCGGATTACCGGGACGGGATCCTACGAGCAGTACTTC	CASRITGTGSYEQYF
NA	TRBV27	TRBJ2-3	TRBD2	TGTGCCAGCAGTTTATGGGGTGGTAGCGGGAGCGGCACAGATACGCAGTATTTT	CASSLWGGSGSGTDTQYF
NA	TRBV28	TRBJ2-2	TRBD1	TGTGCCAGCAGTTCGGAGGGACAGGGGAACACCGGGGAGCTGTTTTTT	CASSSEGQGNTGELFF
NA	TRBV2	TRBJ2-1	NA	TGTGCCAGCACGCAGGGTGTGGAGGGAGTCGATGAGCAGTTCTTC	CASTQGVEGVDEQFF
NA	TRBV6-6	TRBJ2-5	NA	TGTGCCACCGCGGAGCAAGAGACCCAGTACTTC	CATAEQETQYF
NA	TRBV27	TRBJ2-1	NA	TGTGCCAGCAGTTTCCCCGGGAAATACAATGAGCAGTTCTTC	CASSFPGKYNEQFF
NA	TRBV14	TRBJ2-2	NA	TGTGCCAGCAGCCCACCCCCCACTCTTGCGAACACCGGGGAGCTGTTTTTT	CASSPPPTLANTGELFF
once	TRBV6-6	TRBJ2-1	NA	TGTGCCAGCAGTTATAGGAAGTACAATGAGCAGTTCTTC	CASSYRKYNEQFF
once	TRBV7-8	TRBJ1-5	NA	TGTGCCAGCAGCTTTAATGCAGGGAGCAATCAGCCCCAGCATTTT	CASSFNAGSNQPQHF
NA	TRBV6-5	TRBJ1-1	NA	TGTGCCAGCAGTTGGGGACGGGGCACTGAAGCTTTCTTT	CASSWGRGTEAFF
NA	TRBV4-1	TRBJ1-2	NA	TGCGCCAGCAGCCCGCCGGGGACTCCAGTTTATGGCTACACCTTC	CASSPPGTPVYGYTF